This T cell receptor beta chain was observed in a study of T cell responses to AZD1222 COVID-19 vaccine. About the study: Analyses pooled second doses at about 4 or about 12 weeks.

This CDR3 is built from 14 residues. V was clipped by 2 bases and J by 8 bases, with 10 bases between them. Germline loops: CDR1 MNHEY, CDR2 SVGEGT. Study results and limitations: Increases in Spike-specific TCR breadth and depth were seen after two AZD1222 doses. Repertoire samples came only from after the peak T cell response.

The protocol was immunoSEQ multiplex PCR, while the TCRdb copy is restricted to in-frame clones and leaves out a portion. The sample consists of roughly 170,000 clones, about 86% of them appearing once. A word on this clone: Its antigen is not known.

The source is an adult in good health. The sample was peripheral blood, taken on day 0 of AZD1222 vaccination. The chain links TRBV6-2 or TRBV6-3 to TRBJ1-6; D not resolved. The CDR3 coding sequence is TGTGCCAGCAGTTACACCCGGGGAGATTCACCCCTCCACTTT. Its translation: CASSYTRGDSPLHF.